This T cell receptor beta chain comes out of a study of T cells after posttransplantation cyclophosphamide (dated by TCRdb to 2016 to 2018). The study in broad terms: Using TRB sequencing, the study followed how the T cell repertoire reconstituted after myeloablative bone marrow transplantation in which posttransplantation cyclophosphamide served as GVHD prophylaxis. Antigen receptor sequencing covered samples from approximately 32 PTCy-treated patients and approximately 15 of their related bone marrow donors. TRB sequencing was performed on blood from all 35 or so PTCy patients with 1-year posttransplant specimens. In 3 patients, up to 3 additional blood samples taken between 2 and 5.2 years after transplant also underwent TRB sequencing, as did pretransplant blood from a handful of patients. Because TRA and TRB clonality correlated tightly in some 10 samples, the subsequent TCR analyses were limited to TRB only. Public TRB sequences were searched against a database of over 3,600 sequences associated with responses to pathogens, tumor antigens, self-antigens and alloantigens. What the research found in general, with its limitations: Across 45 patients, recipient CMV seropositivity and CMV reactivation were highly associated with TRB clonality; PTCy diversity was similar to CNI/methotrexate controls. The TRB repertoires of T cells infiltrating skin or GI tract showed only limited overlap with the TRB repertoires of T cells in blood. Donor-recipient similarity was low at 1-2 months but rose over the first year, and later blood repertoires were often dominated by donor CD8+ memory clones.

This clone has only a few counts. No cognate antigen has been identified for it. No quality values exist for individual bases; no much larger clone is one base distant. PTCy-treated patients came from a prospective multi-institutional clinical trial. Peripheral blood and bone marrow mononuclear cells were isolated by Ficoll-Hypaque density centrifugation and cryopreserved. TRB sequencing was run on genomic DNA with either the immunoSEQ assay at survey resolution or the hsTCRB kit. The study's own analysis went as follows. The immunoSEQ software was used for initial read processing, and the LymphoSeq R package was used for repertoire analyses. For each TRB dataset, clonality was calculated as 1 minus normalized Shannon entropy, and the Gini coefficient was computed as well. To infer phenotypes in unsorted samples, TRB sequences from sorted subsets of the recipient or donor were mapped onto unsorted samples from the same recipient. Sourced from immuneACCESS, this table was stored by TCRdb with only in-frame sequences that have V and J called. A share of the clones is absent; for the studies checked, an unresolved V gene accounts for under half, and the remainder has no known explanation. V, J and clone size reflect that table, while D and trimming were determined from the DNA. Present in this sample are about 24,000 clones, around 86% of which were seen just once. Roughly 6.3% of the sample rests with the top ten.

The germline V gene supplies CDR1 MNHEY and CDR2 SVGAGI. Trimming takes 6 bases off V and 2 bases off J; junction bases not matched to a gene: 6. The CDR3 spans 14 residues, from the cysteine through the phenylalanine. The CDR3 DNA has 42 bases and is translated from base 1. The chain couples TRBV6-5 to TRBJ1-2; 7 bases in the junction line up with TRBD1. The sequence was obtained from a woman aged 60-75 years with a blood cancer, CMV-positive, and with a related stem cell donor. The specimen sequenced was PBMCs. The CDR3 reads as follows: CASRPEGANYGYTF. The DNA sequence is given as TGTGCCAGCAGGCCGGAGGGGGCCAACTATGGCTACACCTTC.